This entry features one TCR beta chain sequence. The antigen remains unidentified. The data were obtained in a study of beta chain features in type 1 diabetes. Points from the study as a whole: Among all four CD4+ subsets, Type 1 diabetes patients had TCRB CDR3s that were moderately but significantly shorter. In type 1 diabetes patients, VDJ junctions had fewer insertions; deletions at these junctions were more frequent. Resolution of whether HLA type affects TCRB rearrangement was not achieved here.

J gave up 2 bases and V 6 bases, and 5 bases lay outside the gene matches. This CDR3 region has 13 residues. Germline CDR1 and CDR2: SQVTM and ANQGSEA. It was via CD45RO/CCR7/CD25/CD127/CD95/CD27 that CD4+ naive, central memory, regulatory and stem cell-like memory cells were sorted. The whole isolated RNA underwent reverse transcription, so sequencing captured expressed TCRB transcripts. Measured with immunoSEQ multiplex PCR; TCRdb has only the in-frame clones, and not every one. The sample comprises about 900,000 clones, 15% to 20% of which are singletons, and 0.023% rests with the top ten. The V call is TRBV29-1, the J call TRBJ2-5; 8 bases fit TRBD1. The sequence was collected from a young woman in good health. Sequencing was done on a sample of naive CD4+ T cells from blood. DNA for the CDR3: TGCAGCGTCCAAGACAGGGGACAAGAGACCCAGTACTTC. It codes for CSVQDRGQETQYF.